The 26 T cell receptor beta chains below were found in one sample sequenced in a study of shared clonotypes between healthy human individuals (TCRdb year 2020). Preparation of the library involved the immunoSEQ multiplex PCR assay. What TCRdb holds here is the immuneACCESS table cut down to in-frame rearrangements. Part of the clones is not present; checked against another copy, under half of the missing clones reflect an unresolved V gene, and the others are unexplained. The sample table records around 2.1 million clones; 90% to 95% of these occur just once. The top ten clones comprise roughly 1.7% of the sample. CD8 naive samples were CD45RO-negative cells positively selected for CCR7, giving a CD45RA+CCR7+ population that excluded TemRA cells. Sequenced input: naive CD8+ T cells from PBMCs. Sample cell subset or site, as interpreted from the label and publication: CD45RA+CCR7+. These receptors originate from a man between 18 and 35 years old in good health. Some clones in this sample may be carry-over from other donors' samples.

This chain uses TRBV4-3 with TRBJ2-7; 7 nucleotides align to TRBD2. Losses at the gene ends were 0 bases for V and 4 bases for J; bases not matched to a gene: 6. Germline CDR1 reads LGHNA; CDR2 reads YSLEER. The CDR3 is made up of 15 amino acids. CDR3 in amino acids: CASSQERDYRYEQYF. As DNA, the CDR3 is TGCGCCAGCAGCCAAGAACGGGACTACCGATACGAGCAGTACTTC.

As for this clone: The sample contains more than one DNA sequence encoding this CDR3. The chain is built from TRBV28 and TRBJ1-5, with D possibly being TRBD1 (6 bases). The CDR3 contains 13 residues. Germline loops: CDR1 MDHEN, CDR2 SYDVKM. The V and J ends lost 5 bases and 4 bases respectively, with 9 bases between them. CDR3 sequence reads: CASSVTGNQPQHF. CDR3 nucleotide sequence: TGTGCCAGCAGTGTCACAGGGAATCAGCCCCAGCATTTT.

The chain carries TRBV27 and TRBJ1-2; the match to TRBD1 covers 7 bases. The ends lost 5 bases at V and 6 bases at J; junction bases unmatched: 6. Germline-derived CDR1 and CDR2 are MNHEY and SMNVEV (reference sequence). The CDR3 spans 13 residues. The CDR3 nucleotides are TGTGCCAGCAGTGAACAGGGGTCCCATGGCTACACCTTC. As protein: CASSEQGSHGYTF.

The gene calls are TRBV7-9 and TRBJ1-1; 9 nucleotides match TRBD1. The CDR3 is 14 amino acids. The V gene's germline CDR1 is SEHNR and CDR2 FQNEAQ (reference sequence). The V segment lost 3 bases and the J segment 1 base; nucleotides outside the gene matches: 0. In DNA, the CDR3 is TGTGCCAGCAGCTTGGACAGGGGGAACACTGAAGCTTTCTTT. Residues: CASSLDRGNTEAFF.

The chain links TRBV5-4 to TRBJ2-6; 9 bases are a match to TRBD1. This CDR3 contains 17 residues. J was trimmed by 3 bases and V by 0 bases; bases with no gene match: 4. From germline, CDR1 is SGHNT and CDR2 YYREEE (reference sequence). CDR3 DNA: TGTGCCAGCAGCTTGGCTGACAGGGGGTTTGGGGCCAACGTCCTGACTTTC. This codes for CASSLADRGFGANVLTF.

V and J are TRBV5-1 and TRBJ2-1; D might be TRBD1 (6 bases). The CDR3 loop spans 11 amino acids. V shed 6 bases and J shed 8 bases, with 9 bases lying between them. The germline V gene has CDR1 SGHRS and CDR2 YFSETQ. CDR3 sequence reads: CASKQGYEQFF. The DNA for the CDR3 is TGCGCCAGCAAACAGGGCTATGAGCAGTTCTTC.

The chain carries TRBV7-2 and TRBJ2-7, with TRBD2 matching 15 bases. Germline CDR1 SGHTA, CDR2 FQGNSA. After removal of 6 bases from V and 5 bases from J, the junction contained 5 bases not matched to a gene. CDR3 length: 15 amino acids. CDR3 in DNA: TGTGCCAGCAGAAGGACTAGCGGGAGGGACCACGAGCAGTACTTC. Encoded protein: CASRRTSGRDHEQYF. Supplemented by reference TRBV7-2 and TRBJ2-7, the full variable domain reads GAGVSQSPSNKVTEKGKDVELRCDPISGHTALYWYRQSLGQGLEFLIYFQGNSAPDKSGLPSDRFSAERTGGSVSTLTIQRTQQEDSAVYLCASRRTSGRDHEQYFGPGTRLTVT.

As DNA, the CDR3 is TGTGCCAGCAGCTTGAAGAGCACAGATACGCAGTATTTT. This gives the protein CASSLKSTDTQYF. V usage is TRBV11-2 and J usage is TRBJ2-3, with D unclear. Per the germline V gene, CDR1 is SGHAT and CDR2 is FQNNGV. Trimming removed 3 bases from V and 0 bases from J, with 4 bases in between. The CDR3 sequence is 13 residues long.

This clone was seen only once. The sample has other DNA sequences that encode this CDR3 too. CDR3 DNA: TGTGCCAGCAGTTTATCGCGGGGGTCTGGGGAGACCCAGTACTTC. Translating gives CASSLSRGSGETQYF. The J gene is TRBJ2-5, the V gene TRBV27, with 7 nucleotides matching TRBD2. V gave up 0 bases and J gave up 5 bases; unmatched junction bases: 6. The germline V gene encodes CDR1 MNHEY and CDR2 SMNVEV (reference sequence). The CDR3 length is 15 residues.

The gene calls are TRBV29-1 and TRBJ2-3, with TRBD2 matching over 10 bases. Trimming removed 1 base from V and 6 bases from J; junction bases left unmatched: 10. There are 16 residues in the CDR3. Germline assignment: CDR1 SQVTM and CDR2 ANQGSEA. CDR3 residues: CSVEVALAGGPDTQYF. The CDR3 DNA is TGCAGCGTTGAAGTAGCTTTAGCGGGAGGCCCTGATACGCAGTATTTT.

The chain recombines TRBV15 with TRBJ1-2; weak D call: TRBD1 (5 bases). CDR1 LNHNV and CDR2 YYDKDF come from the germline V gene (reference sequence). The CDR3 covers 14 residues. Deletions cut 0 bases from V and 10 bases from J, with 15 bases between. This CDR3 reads CATSRDSPDGTYTF. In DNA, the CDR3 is TGTGCCACCAGCAGAGACTCCCCCGACGGGACCTACACCTTC.

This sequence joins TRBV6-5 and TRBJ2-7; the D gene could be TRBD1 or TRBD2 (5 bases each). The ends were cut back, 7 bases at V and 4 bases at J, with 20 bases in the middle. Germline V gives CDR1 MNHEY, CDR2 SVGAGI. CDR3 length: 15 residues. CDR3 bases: TGTGCCAGCACTTCCGGCCCGGGACCGAAATACGAGCAGTACTTC. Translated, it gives CASTSGPGPKYEQYF.

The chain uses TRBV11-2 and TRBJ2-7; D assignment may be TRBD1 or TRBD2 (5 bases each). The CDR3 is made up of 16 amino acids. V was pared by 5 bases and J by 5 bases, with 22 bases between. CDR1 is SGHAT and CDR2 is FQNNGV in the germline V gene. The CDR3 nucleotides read TGTGCCAGCAGCCGAAGACCGGGACCGTTACTGGACGAGCAGTACTTC. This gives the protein CASSRRPGPLLDEQYF.

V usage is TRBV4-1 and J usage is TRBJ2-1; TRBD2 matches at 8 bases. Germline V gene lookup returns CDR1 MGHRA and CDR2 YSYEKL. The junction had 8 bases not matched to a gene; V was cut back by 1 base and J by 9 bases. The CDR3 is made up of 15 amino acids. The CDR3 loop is CASSQVAGGEREQFF. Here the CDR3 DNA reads TGCGCCAGCAGCCAAGTCGCGGGGGGAGAGCGTGAGCAGTTCTTC.

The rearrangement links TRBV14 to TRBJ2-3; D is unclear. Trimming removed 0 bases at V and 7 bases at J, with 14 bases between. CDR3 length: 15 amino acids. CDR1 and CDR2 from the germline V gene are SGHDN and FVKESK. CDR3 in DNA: TGTGCCAGCAGCCAAGATTGGGCCATAGGTTATACGCAGTATTTT. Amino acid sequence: CASSQDWAIGYTQYF.

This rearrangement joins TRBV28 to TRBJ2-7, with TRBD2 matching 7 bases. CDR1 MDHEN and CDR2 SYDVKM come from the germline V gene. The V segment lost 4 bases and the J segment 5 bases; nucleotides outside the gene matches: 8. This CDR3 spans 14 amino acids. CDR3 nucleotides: TGTGCCAGCAGTTATGGCGGGAGCCCCAACGAGCAGTACTTC. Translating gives CASSYGGSPNEQYF.

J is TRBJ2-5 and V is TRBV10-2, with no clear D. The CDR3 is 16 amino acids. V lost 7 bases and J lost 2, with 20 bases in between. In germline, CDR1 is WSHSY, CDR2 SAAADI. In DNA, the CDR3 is TGCGCCAGCACCGCCGTGATTTCATTATTACAAGAGACCCAGTACTTC. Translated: CASTAVISLLQETQYF.

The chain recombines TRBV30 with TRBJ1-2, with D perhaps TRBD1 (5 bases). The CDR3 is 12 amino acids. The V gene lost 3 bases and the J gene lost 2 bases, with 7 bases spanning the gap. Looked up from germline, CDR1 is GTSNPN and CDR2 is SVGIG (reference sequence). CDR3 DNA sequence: TGTGCCTGGAGACGGACAAACTATGGCTACACCTTC. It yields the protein CAWRRTNYGYTF.

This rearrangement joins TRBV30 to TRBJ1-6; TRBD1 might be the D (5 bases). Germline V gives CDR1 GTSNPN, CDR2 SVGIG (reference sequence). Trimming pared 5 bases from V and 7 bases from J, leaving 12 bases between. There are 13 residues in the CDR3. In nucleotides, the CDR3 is TGTGCCTGGGAGGACAAGACAAATTCACCCCTCCACTTT. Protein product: CAWEDKTNSPLHF.

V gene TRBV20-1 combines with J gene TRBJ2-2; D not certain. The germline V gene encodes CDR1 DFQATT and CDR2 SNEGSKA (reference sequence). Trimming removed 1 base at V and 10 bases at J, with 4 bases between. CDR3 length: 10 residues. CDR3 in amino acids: CSARGQELFF. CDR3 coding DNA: TGCAGTGCTAGAGGCCAGGAGCTGTTTTTT.

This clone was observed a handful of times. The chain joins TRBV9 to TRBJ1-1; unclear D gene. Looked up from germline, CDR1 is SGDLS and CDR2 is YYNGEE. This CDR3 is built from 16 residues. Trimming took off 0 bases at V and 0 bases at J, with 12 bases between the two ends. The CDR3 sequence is CASSVDSADLNTEAFF. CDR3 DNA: TGTGCCAGCAGCGTAGATTCAGCCGACCTGAACACTGAAGCTTTCTTT.

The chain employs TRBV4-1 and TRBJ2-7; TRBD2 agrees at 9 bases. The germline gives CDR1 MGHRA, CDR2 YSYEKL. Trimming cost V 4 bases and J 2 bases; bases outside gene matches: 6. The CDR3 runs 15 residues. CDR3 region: CASSRGGGDTYEQYF. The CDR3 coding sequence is TGCGCCAGCAGCCGCGGGGGGGGCGACACCTACGAGCAGTACTTC.

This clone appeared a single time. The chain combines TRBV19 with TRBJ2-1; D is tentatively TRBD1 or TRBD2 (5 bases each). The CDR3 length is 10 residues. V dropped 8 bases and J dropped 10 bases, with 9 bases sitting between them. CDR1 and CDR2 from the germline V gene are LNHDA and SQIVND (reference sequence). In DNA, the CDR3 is TGTGCCAGTGGGACGCGGGAGCAGTTCTTC. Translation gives CASGTREQFF.

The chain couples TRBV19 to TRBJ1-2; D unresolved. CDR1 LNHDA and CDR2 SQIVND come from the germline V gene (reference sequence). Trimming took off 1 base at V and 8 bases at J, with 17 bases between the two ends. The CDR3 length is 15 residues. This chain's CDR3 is CASSIANGPRKGYTF. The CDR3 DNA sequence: TGTGCCAGTAGTATAGCCAACGGCCCCCGTAAGGGCTACACCTTC.

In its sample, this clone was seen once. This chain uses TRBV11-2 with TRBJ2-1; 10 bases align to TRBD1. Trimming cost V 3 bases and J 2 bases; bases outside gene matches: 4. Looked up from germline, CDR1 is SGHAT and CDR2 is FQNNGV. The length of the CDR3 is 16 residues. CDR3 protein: CASSLTGQGAYNEQFF. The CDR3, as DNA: TGTGCCAGCAGCTTGACCGGACAGGGGGCCTACAATGAGCAGTTCTTC.

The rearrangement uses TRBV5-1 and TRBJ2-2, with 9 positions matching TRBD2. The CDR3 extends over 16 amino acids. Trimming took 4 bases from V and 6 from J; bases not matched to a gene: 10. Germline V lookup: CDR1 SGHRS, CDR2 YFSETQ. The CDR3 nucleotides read TGCGCCAGCAGCCCACTAAAGGGACTAGCTCCCGGGGAGCTGTTTTTT. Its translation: CASSPLKGLAPGELFF.